This T cell receptor beta chain was identified during a study of T cells in Graves' hyperthyroidism and ophthalmopathy. The source material, RNA transcripts, was used to amplify TCR beta CDR3 regions. An initial round of RT-PCR targeting the TCR CDR3 relied on the HTBI primer set. TCRdb processed the multiplex PCR reads anew with MiXCR; each CDR3 protein has one entry. The sample records 50,000 to 55,000 distinct CDR3 sequences, roughly half being singletons. The germline gives CDR1 SEHNR, CDR2 FQNEAQ (reference sequence). The length of the CDR3 is 9 residues. This clonotype is medium-sized in the sample. One end of the junction is discordant with germline, which a read error may explain.

The genes are TRBV7-9 and TRBJ2-7; 7 bases line up with TRBD1. This receptor was taken from a woman aged 45-65 years with Graves' ophthalmopathy. The sequencing sample was made of blood. The DNA for the CDR3 is TGTGCCACCACGGACAGGATGGCATTC. This translates into CATTDRMAF.